These 24 T cell receptor beta chains came from one sample sequenced in a study of T cell responses to AZD1222 COVID-19 vaccine. Clones were read by immunoSEQ multiplex PCR, and TCRdb kept only the in-frame ones, dropping some. This table has roughly 90,000 clones, roughly nine tenths appearing once. Sequencing was performed on peripheral blood, taken 28 days after the second AZD1222 dose. The receptors here all came from an adult who received the AZD1222 COVID-19 vaccine.

The chain employs TRBV4-2 and TRBJ1-5; 8 bases line up with TRBD1. V shed 0 bases, J shed 7 bases, and the junction held 8 bases outside the gene matches. The CDR3 has 16 residues. CDR1 LGHNA and CDR2 YNFKEQ come from the germline V gene. The CDR3 loop reads CASSQERTGLGQPQHF. As DNA, the CDR3 is TGTGCCAGCAGCCAAGAAAGGACAGGGTTGGGGCAGCCCCAGCATTTT.

The table lists this clone with a count of one. V usage is TRBV7-2 and J usage is TRBJ1-1, with D uncertain. Germline CDR1 reads SGHTA; CDR2 reads FQGNSA. V was clipped by 1 base and J by 0 bases, with 6 bases between them. This CDR3 spans 14 amino acids. The CDR3 bases are TGTGCCAGCAGCTTAGGGCTCATGAACACTGAAGCTTTCTTT. It yields the protein CASSLGLMNTEAFF.

This clone showed up just once. This chain uses TRBV5-1 with TRBJ1-1; weak D call: TRBD1 (6 bases). Germline V gene lookup returns CDR1 SGHRS and CDR2 YFSETQ. The V end lost 4 bases, the J end lost 4 bases, and 11 bases lay between the germline ends. The length of the CDR3 is 13 residues. The CDR3 sequence: CASSVTGITEAFF. The CDR3 region has the DNA TGCGCCAGCAGCGTTACAGGGATCACTGAAGCTTTCTTT.

In its sample, this clone was seen a few times. The V gene is TRBV18, the J gene TRBJ2-7; 10 bases are a match to TRBD1. The J segment lost 2 bases and the V segment lost 2 bases, leaving 6 bases of the junction unmatched. In germline, CDR1 is KGHSH, CDR2 LQKENI. CDR3 length: 16 residues. CDR3 sequence (DNA): TGTGCCAGCTCACCAAGCTTAGGGACAGGGGCCTACGAGCAGTACTTC. This encodes CASSPSLGTGAYEQYF.

The chain has TRBV11-2 and TRBJ2-1, with a weak D call TRBD1 (5 bases). This CDR3 comprises 13 residues. Trimming removed 7 bases from V and 10 bases from J, with 17 bases in between. CDR1 and CDR2 (germline): SGHAT, FQNNGV. The CDR3 DNA follows: TGTGCCAGCATTAGGGGTCCTAACACGGAGCAGTTCTTC. Amino acids: CASIRGPNTEQFF. Variable domain in full (rest from reference TRBV11-2 and TRBJ2-1): EAGVAQSPRYKIIEKRQSVAFWCNPISGHATLYWYQQILGQGPKLLIQFQNNGVVDDSQLPKDRFSAERLKGVDSTLKIQPAKLEDSAVYLCASIRGPNTEQFFGPGTRLTVL.

The CDR3 protein is CASSEPDTYEQYF. DNA of the CDR3: TGTGCCAGCAGTGAACCAGATACCTACGAGCAGTACTTC. This rearrangement joins TRBV2 to TRBJ2-7, with no clear D. There are 13 residues in the CDR3. Trimming removed 2 bases from V and 2 bases from J, with 7 bases in between. The germline V gene has CDR1 SNHLY and CDR2 FYNNEI.

The CDR3 spells CASSFWMGGPRGTEAFF. In nucleotides, the CDR3 is TGTGCCAGCAGCTTTTGGATGGGGGGCCCCCGGGGGACTGAAGCTTTCTTT. The chain couples TRBV7-9 to TRBJ1-1; maybe TRBD1 (6 bases). The V end lost 3 bases, the J end lost 5 bases, and 22 bases lay between the germline ends. The CDR3 sequence is 17 residues long. Germline V gene lookup returns CDR1 SEHNR and CDR2 FQNEAQ (reference sequence). The entire variable domain, with the rest obtained from reference TRBV7-9 and TRBJ1-1, is as follows: DTGVSQNPRHKITKRGQNVTFRCDPISEHNRLYWYRQTLGQGPEFLTYFQNEAQLEKSRLLSDRFSAERPKGSFSTLEIQRTEQGDSAMYLCASSFWMGGPRGTEAFFGQGTRLTVV.

This chain links TRBV10-2 with TRBJ1-5, with TRBD1 as a possible D gene (6 bases). Germline lookup yields CDR1 WSHSY and CDR2 SAAADI. The CDR3 runs to 13 residues. V lost 7 bases, J lost 6 bases, and 13 bases lay in between. The CDR3 spells CASNHRVGQPQHF. The DNA for the CDR3 is TGCGCCAGCAACCACAGGGTTGGTCAGCCCCAGCATTTT.

CDR3 residues: CASSVGGGTSSYEQYF. In DNA, the CDR3 is TGTGCCAGCAGCGTAGGGGGCGGGACGAGCTCCTACGAGCAGTACTTC. The chain links TRBV9 to TRBJ2-7; possible D gene TRBD2, 6 bases. CDR3 length: 16 residues. Trimming stripped 0 bases from V and 0 bases from J, with 13 bases between. Germline V lookup: CDR1 SGDLS, CDR2 YYNGEE.

The chain carries TRBV6-1 and TRBJ1-4, with 8 bases that match TRBD1. CDR1 is MNHNS, CDR2 SASEGT, per germline. This CDR3 has 16 amino acids. V lost 4 bases and J lost 2; bases outside the gene matches: 6. The CDR3 nucleotides are TGTGCCAGCAGTGGGACAGGGAGAGCTACTAATGAAAAACTGTTTTTT. Translation gives CASSGTGRATNEKLFF.

The J gene is TRBJ2-7, the V gene TRBV6-5; maybe TRBD1 (6 bases). Germline V CDR1 and CDR2: MNHEY, SVGAGI. The CDR3 spans 15 residues. Between the trimmed V and J ends, which lost 7 bases and 5 bases, there was a span of 21 bases. This CDR3 is CASKLFMWDTDEQYF. The CDR3 coding sequence is TGTGCCAGCAAATTGTTTATGTGGGACACCGACGAGCAGTACTTC.

J is TRBJ2-3 and V is TRBV24-1; TRBD1 agrees at 7 bases. CDR3 length: 13 residues. CDR1 KGHDR and CDR2 SFDVKD come from the germline V gene. J lost 5 bases, V lost 9 bases, and 7 bases had no gene match. CDR3 in amino acids: CATEGASGDTQYF. The CDR3 coding sequence is TGTGCCACCGAGGGGGCTTCGGGAGATACGCAGTATTTT.

Concerning this clone: Sequence at one end of the junction differs from germline and may be a read error. This chain links TRBV14 with TRBJ1-2; D is perhaps TRBD1 (5 bases). From germline, CDR1 is SGHDN and CDR2 FVKESK. This CDR3 spans 14 amino acids. CDR3 nucleotides: TGTGCCAGCAGCCGAAACCGGGACCGGCATGGCAACACCTTC. Translated: CASSRNRDRHGNTF.

This clone was observed once. The chain combines TRBV30 with TRBJ1-5; D unresolved. This CDR3 has 12 residues. CDR1 GTSNPN and CDR2 SVGIG come from the germline V gene (reference sequence). V lost 2 bases and J lost 3, with 5 bases in between. The CDR3 reads CAWSLNNQPQHF. The CDR3 DNA sequence: TGTGCCTGGAGTCTGAACAATCAGCCCCAGCATTTT. The full variable domain, its missing parts supplied by reference TRBV30 and TRBJ1-5, is SQTIHQWPATLVQPVGSPLSLECTVEGTSNPNLYWYRQAAGRGLQLLFYSVGIGQISSEVPQNLSASRPQDRQFILSSKKLLLSDSGFYLCAWSLNNQPQHFGDGTRLSIL.

The rearrangement joins TRBV19 to TRBJ1-5; D is uncertain. Looked up from germline, CDR1 is LNHDA and CDR2 is SQIVND (reference sequence). The CDR3 extends over 12 amino acids. Trimming took off 5 bases at V and 4 bases at J, with 6 bases between the two ends. CDR3 nucleotide sequence: TGTGCCAGTAGTCCCCAGAATCAGCCCCAGCATTTT. Protein: CASSPQNQPQHF.

This sequence joins TRBV5-4 and TRBJ2-1; maybe TRBD1 (6 bases). Germline V gene data show CDR1 as SGHNT and CDR2 as YYREEE (reference sequence). CDR3 length equals 15 residues. With 2 bases removed from V and 1 base from J, the gap between germline ends came to 10 bases. The CDR3 DNA sequence: TGTGCCAGCAGCTTTCCAGGGGCATCCTACAATGAGCAGTTCTTC. This sequence encodes CASSFPGASYNEQFF.

In regard to this clone: One end of the junction does not line up with germline, which may come from a read error. V gene TRBV9 combines with J gene TRBJ2-1; maybe TRBD2 (7 bases). The CDR3 loop spans 15 amino acids. CDR1 SGDLS and CDR2 YYNGEE come from the germline V gene. The CDR3 sequence: CARSEGGGSRNEQFF. DNA for the CDR3: TGTGCCCGCAGCGAGGGGGGGGGCTCCCGGAATGAGCAGTTCTTC.

The V gene is TRBV6-5, the J gene TRBJ2-3; unclear D gene. V dropped 1 base and J dropped 4 bases, with 6 bases sitting between them. This CDR3 is built from 13 residues. CDR1 MNHEY and CDR2 SVGAGI come from the germline V gene. As DNA, the CDR3 is TGTGCCAGCAGTTACTACCGGGCAGATACGCAGTATTTT. This sequence encodes CASSYYRADTQYF.

This clone has only a few counts. The chain carries TRBV10-3 and TRBJ2-7; 10 positions match TRBD1. CDR1 is ENHRY, CDR2 SYGVKD, per germline. The CDR3 runs to 16 residues. Trimming at V came to 3 bases and at J to 5 bases, leaving 10 bases not matched to a gene. CDR3 region: CAISEPPGQGTDEQYF. DNA of the CDR3: TGTGCCATCAGTGAACCTCCGGGACAGGGGACGGACGAGCAGTACTTC.

V is TRBV6-6 and J is TRBJ2-1; maybe TRBD2 (5 bases). V lost 8 bases, J lost 8 bases, and 22 bases lay in between. CDR1 is MNHNY and CDR2 is SVGAGI in the germline V gene (reference sequence). The CDR3 sequence is 15 residues long. As DNA, the CDR3 is TGTGCCAGCCTACGACGGGATAGACTTGATGATGAGCAGTTCTTC. It is translated as CASLRRDRLDDEQFF.

The CDR3 spells CASSSSSGRKTGELFF. The CDR3 DNA reads as TGCGCCAGCAGCTCCTCTTCCGGGAGGAAGACCGGGGAGCTGTTTTTT. The chain uses TRBV5-1 and TRBJ2-2; 7 bases agree with TRBD2. V shed 3 bases, J shed 5 bases, and the junction held 10 bases outside the gene matches. Per germline, CDR1 SGHRS and CDR2 YFSETQ. The CDR3 sequence is 16 residues long. Drawing the rest from reference TRBV5-1 and TRBJ2-2, the complete variable domain is KAGVTQTPRYLIKTRGQQVTLSCSPISGHRSVSWYQQTPGQGLQFLFEYFSETQRNKGNFPGRFSGRQFSNSRSEMNVSTLELGDSALYLCASSSSSGRKTGELFFGEGSRLTVL.

The chain recombines TRBV3-1 (or the pseudogene TRBV3-2) with TRBJ2-3; D not certain. Between the trimmed V and J ends, which lost 0 bases and 5 bases, there was a span of 3 bases. The germline gives CDR1 LGHDT, CDR2 YNNKEL (reference sequence). The CDR3 has 12 residues. CDR3 DNA sequence: TGTGCCAGCAGCCAAGATTTAGATACGCAGTATTTT. Its translation is CASSQDLDTQYF.

This chain links TRBV10-1 with TRBJ1-3, with D uncertain. V lost 4 bases, J lost 4 bases, and 8 bases lay in between. In germline, CDR1 is WNHNN, CDR2 SYGVQD (reference sequence). This CDR3 region has 13 residues. The CDR3 is CASSAIPGNTIYF. CDR3 sequence (DNA): TGCGCCAGCAGTGCCATTCCGGGAAACACCATATATTTT.

The rearrangement uses TRBV19 and TRBJ1-1; TRBD1 matches at 8 bases. With V trimmed by 5 bases and J by 7 bases, 9 bases remained unmatched. The CDR3 sequence is 14 residues long. The germline V gene encodes CDR1 LNHDA and CDR2 SQIVND (reference sequence). CDR3 nucleotide sequence: TGTGCCAGTAGTCCACGGACAGGGAGTGGTGAAGCTTTCTTT. This encodes CASSPRTGSGEAFF.